Listed below are T cell receptor beta chains from one sample, sequenced in a study of read filtering for tumor transcriptome and immune sequencing. TCRdb redid the calling of the reads with MiXCR, one entry per CDR3 protein. The sample holds about 130,000 distinct CDR3 sequences; 10% to 15% are singletons and the top ten take approximately 9.9%. Sequenced: a population of CD138-negative cells sorted from bone marrow. These receptors were obtained from a donor at least 40 years old with multiple myeloma. CDR3s include the opening cysteine and the closing phenylalanine or tryptophan. A D gene is named only where the DNA matches it firmly. Some rows mark clone size as missing; the rest say once, few, many or name a class of expanded clone.

>TRBJ2-1|TRBV12-5|.|.
CASGLALDGVNEQFF
TGTGCTAGTGGTTTGGCCCTGGATGGGGTCAATGAGCAGTTCTTC
>TRBJ2-1|TRBV29-1|many|TRBD1
CSARTGGNEQFF
TGCAGCGCAAGGACAGGGGGCAATGAGCAGTTCTTC
>TRBJ2-1|TRBV29-1|many|TRBD1
CSVEASEVDRPPFF
TGCAGCGTTGAAGCCTCCGAGGTGGACAGGCCCCCGTTCTTC
>TRBJ2-5|TRBV5-1|many|TRBD2
CASSLGVTGLAAQETQYF
TGCGCCAGCAGCTTGGGGGTTACTGGACTAGCGGCACAAGAGACCCAGTACTTC
>TRBJ1-4|TRBV3-1|many|.
CASSQVQNEKLFF
TGTGCCAGCAGCCAAGTACAGAATGAAAAACTGTTTTTT
>TRBJ2-1|TRBV7-2|many|.
CASSLDGRVNEQFF
TGTGCCAGCAGCTTGGACGGGAGAGTAAATGAGCAGTTCTTC
>TRBJ1-2|TRBV7-2|many|.
CASSPRRGIYGYTF
TGTGCCAGCAGCCCCAGACGAGGGATCTATGGCTACACCTTC
>TRBJ2-5|TRBV20-1|few|TRBD2
CSARDPLRGGETQYF
TGCAGTGCTAGAGATCCCTTGCGCGGGGGAGAGACCCAGTACTTC
>TRBJ1-6|TRBV5-1|few|.
CASSPLGVPNSPLHF
TGCGCCAGCAGCCCCCTGGGGGTCCCAAATTCACCCCTCCACTTT
>TRBJ1-2|TRBV29-1|few|.
CSVVLNYGYTF
TGCAGCGTTGTACTGAACTATGGCTACACCTTC
>TRBJ2-3|TRBV29-1|many|TRBD1
CSKRDRATDTQYF
TGCAGTAAAAGGGACAGGGCGACAGATACGCAGTATTTT
>TRBJ2-1|TRBV6-2/TRBV6-3|many|.
CASSGWTGTTNEQFF
TGTGCCAGCAGTGGATGGACAGGGACTACAAATGAGCAGTTCTTC
>TRBJ2-1|TRBV7-9|many|.
CASSIGVGEQFF
TGTGCCAGCAGCATCGGAGTCGGTGAGCAGTTCTTC
>TRBJ2-3|TRBV27|many|.
CASSFGDTQYF
TGTGCCAGCAGTTTTGGAGATACGCAGTATTTT
>TRBJ1-1|TRBV2|many|.
CATEGGFRRWDTEAFF
TGTGCCACTGAGGGGGGTTTTCGTAGGTGGGACACTGAAGCTTTCTTT
>TRBJ2-1|TRBV25-1|many|TRBD2
CASSEVERGNEQFF
TGTGCCAGCAGTGAAGTGGAGCGGGGGAATGAGCAGTTCTTC
>TRBJ1-2|TRBV12-3/TRBV12-4|many|TRBD1
CACDRGAGGAYGYTF
TGTGCCTGCGACAGGGGGGCAGGGGGGGCCTATGGCTACACCTTC
>TRBJ2-1|TRBV11-2|many|.
CASSLLGGQYNEQFF
TGTGCCAGCAGCTTACTCGGGGGGCAATACAATGAGCAGTTCTTC
>TRBJ2-1|TRBV20-1|many|.
CSARYNEQFF
TGCAGTGCTCGCTACAATGAGCAGTTCTTC
>TRBJ1-5|TRBV12-3/TRBV12-4|many|.
CASSSWGSNQPQHF
TGTGCCAGCAGTTCGTGGGGGAGCAATCAGCCCCAGCATTTT
>TRBJ2-1|TRBV7-2|many|.
CASSLVGYEQFF
TGTGCCAGCAGCTTAGTGGGGTATGAGCAGTTCTTC
>TRBJ2-1|TRBV7-2|many|.
CASSLLGDEQFF
TGTGCCAGCAGCTTATTAGGGGATGAGCAGTTCTTC
>TRBJ2-1|TRBV24-1|.|TRBD2
CATSDATGASGSGSTSYNEQFF
TGTGCCACCAGTGATGCCACAGGGGCTTCGGGTAGCGGGAGCACCTCCTACAATGAGCAGTTCTTC
>TRBJ2-3|TRBV29-1|.|.
CTSAGGTDTQYF
TGCACCTCGGCAGGGGGCACAGATACGCAGTATTTT